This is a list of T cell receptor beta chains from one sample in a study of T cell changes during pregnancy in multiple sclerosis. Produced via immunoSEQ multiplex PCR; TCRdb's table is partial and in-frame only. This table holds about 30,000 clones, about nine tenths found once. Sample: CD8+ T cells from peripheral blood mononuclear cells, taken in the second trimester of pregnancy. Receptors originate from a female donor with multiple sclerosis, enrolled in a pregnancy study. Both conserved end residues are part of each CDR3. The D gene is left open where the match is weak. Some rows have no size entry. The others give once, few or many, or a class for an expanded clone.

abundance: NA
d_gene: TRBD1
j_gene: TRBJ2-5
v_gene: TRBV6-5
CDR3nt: TGTGCCAGCAGTTTTCACAGGGGAGAGACCCAGTACTTC
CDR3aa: CASSFHRGETQYF

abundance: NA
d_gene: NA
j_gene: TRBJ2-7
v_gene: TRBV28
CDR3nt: TGTGCCAGCAGTCGCAATTGGGGGCTCGAGCAGTACTTC
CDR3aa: CASSRNWGLEQYF

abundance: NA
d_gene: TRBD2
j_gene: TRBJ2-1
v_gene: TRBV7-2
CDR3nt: TGTGCCAGCAGCTTGGGAGCCGTGGCGGGAGGGCCGGATGAGCAGTTCTTC
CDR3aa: CASSLGAVAGGPDEQFF

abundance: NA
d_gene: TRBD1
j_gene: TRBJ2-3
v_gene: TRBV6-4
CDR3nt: TGTGCCAGCAGTGACTCCGCGACAGGGAGCACAGATACGCAGTATTTT
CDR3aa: CASSDSATGSTDTQYF

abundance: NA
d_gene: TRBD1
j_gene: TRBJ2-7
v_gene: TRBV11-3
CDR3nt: TGTGCCAGCAGCTTAGACAGGGGGCTTCACGAGCAGTACTTC
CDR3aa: CASSLDRGLHEQYF

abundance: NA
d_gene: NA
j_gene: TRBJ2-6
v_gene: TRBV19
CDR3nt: TGTGCCAGTAGTTTGCCCGGGACATTCCACTCTGGGGCCAACGTCCTGACTTTC
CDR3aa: CASSLPGTFHSGANVLTF

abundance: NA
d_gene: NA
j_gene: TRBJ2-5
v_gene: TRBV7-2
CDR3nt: TGTGGGAGGGCGGGAATTAAAGAGACCCAGTACTTC
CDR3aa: CGRAGIKETQYF

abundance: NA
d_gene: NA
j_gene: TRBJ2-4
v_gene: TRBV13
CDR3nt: TGTGCCAGCAGCTCGGTCCTATACAGGCAAAACATTCAGTACTTC
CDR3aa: CASSSVLYRQNIQYF

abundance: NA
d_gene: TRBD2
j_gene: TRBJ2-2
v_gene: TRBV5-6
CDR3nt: TGTGCCAGCAGCGACTGGACTAGCGGGAGTACTGGGGAGCTGTTTTTT
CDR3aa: CASSDWTSGSTGELFF

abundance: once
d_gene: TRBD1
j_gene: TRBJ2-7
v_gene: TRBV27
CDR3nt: TGTGCCAGCAGACCGGGACAGGGGTCGCGAGAGCAGTACTTC
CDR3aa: CASRPGQGSREQYF

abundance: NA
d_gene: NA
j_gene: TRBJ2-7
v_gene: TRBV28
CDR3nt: TGTGCCAGCAGTTTATTGGGAGGAGGCATATACGAGCAGTACTTC
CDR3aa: CASSLLGGGIYEQYF

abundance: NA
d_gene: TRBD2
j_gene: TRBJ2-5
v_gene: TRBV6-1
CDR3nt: TGTGCCAGCAGTGAAGAGGAAGGGAGGGGTCCGGAGACCCAGTACTTC
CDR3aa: CASSEEEGRGPETQYF

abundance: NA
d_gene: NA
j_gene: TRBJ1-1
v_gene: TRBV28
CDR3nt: TGTGCCAGCAGTTTAGCAGGGGATAACACTGAAGCTTTCTTT
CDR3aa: CASSLAGDNTEAFF

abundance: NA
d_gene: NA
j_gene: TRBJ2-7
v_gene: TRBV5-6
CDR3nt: TGTGCCAGCAGCTTGTCAGGGGCCGAGCAGTACTTC
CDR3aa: CASSLSGAEQYF

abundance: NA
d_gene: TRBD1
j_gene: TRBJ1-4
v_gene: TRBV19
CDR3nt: TGTGCCAGTAGTCAGAGGGACAGACCGAATGAAAAACTGTTTTTT
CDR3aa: CASSQRDRPNEKLFF

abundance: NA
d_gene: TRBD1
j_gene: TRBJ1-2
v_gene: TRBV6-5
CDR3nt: TGTGCCAGCAGTTACGGGACAGGGAACTATGGCTACACCTTC
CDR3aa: CASSYGTGNYGYTF

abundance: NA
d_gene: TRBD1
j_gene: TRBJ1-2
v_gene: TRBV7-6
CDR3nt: TGTGCCAGCAGCTTCGGAACGACAGGGGCCCTAGGGGGGGGCTACACCTTC
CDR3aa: CASSFGTTGALGGGYTF

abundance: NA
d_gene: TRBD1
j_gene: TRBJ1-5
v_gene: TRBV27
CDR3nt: TGTGCCAGCAGGACAGGGGGCGTAGGCAATCAGCCCCAGCATTTT
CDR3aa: CASRTGGVGNQPQHF

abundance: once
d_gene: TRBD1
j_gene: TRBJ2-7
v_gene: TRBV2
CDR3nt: TGTGCCAGCAATGGGGGAAGGACAGGCTACGAGCAGTACTTC
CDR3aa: CASNGGRTGYEQYF

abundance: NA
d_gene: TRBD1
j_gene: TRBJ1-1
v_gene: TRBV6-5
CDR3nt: TGTGCCAGCAGTCCAGACAGGGGCACTGAAGCTTTCTTT
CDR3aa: CASSPDRGTEAFF

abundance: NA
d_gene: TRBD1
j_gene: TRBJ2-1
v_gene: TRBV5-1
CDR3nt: TGCGCCAGCAGCCTACTAAGACAGGGCGCCTCCTACAATGAGCAGTTCTTC
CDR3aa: CASSLLRQGASYNEQFF

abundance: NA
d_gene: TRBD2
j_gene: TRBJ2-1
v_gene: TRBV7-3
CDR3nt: TGTGCCAGCAGCTTATTAATAGCGGGAGGGCCCGAAACCTACAATGAGCAGTTCTTC
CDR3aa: CASSLLIAGGPETYNEQFF

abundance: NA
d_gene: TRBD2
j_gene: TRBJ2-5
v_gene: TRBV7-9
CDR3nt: TGTGCCAGCAGCCACTGGACTAGCGGGGGGGGCCACGGGACCCAGTACTTC
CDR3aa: CASSHWTSGGGHGTQYF

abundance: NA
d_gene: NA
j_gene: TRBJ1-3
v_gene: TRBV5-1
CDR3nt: TGCGCCAGCAGCCCGGACATCGGCTCTGGAAACACCATATATTTT
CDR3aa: CASSPDIGSGNTIYF

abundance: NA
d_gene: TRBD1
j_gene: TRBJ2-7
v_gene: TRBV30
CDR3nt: TGTGCCTGGAGCCCCTTGACAGGGAATTCCTACGAGCAGTACTTC
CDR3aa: CAWSPLTGNSYEQYF

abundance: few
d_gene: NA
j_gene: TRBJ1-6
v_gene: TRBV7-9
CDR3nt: TGTGCCAGCAGCTTAGATTCGACAGACCTTAATTCACCCCTCCACTTT
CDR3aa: CASSLDSTDLNSPLHF

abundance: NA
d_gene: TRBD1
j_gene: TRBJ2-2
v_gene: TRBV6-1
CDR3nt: TGTGCCAGCAGTGAAGATGCAGGGGGCTACGGATCCGGGGAGCTGTTTTTT
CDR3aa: CASSEDAGGYGSGELFF

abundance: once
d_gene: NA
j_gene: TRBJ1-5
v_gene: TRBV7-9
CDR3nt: TGTGCCAGCAGCGACTTTGGTGGCGTAGGCAATCAGCCCCAGCATTTT
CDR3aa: CASSDFGGVGNQPQHF

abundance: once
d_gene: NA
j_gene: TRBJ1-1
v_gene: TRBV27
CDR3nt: TGTGCCAGCAGTTTCGGGGGGGCGAACACTGAAGCTTTCTTT
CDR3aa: CASSFGGANTEAFF

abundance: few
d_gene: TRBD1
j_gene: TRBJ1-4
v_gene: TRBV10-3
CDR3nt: TGTGCCATCAGTCCGCAGGGGGGAGAAAAACTGTTTTTT
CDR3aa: CAISPQGGEKLFF

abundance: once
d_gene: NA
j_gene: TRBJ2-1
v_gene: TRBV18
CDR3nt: TGTGCCAGCAATGAAGGGGGGGGAATTGAGCAGTTCTTC
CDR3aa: CASNEGGGIEQFF

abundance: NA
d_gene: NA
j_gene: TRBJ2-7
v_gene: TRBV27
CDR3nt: TGTGCCAGCAGTTTATCGAAAGGGGCCCTCTACGAGCAGTACTTC
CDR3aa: CASSLSKGALYEQYF

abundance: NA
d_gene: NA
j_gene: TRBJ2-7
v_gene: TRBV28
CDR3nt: TGTGCCAGCAGTCCTCGTTGGAGCTCCTACGAGCAGTACTTC
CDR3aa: CASSPRWSSYEQYF

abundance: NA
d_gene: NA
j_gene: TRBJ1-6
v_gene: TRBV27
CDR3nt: TGTGCCAGCAGTTACAGGGACGGTAATTCACCCCTCCACTTT
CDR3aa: CASSYRDGNSPLHF

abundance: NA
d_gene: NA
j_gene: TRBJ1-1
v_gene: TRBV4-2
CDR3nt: TGTGCCAGCAGCCAGGGGCTAGGCACTGAAGCTTTCTTT
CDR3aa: CASSQGLGTEAFF

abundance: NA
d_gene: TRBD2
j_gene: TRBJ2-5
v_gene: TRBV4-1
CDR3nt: TGCGCCAGCAGCCCGGGACTAGCGGGAGGGCCGGGAGAGACCCAGTACTTC
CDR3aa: CASSPGLAGGPGETQYF

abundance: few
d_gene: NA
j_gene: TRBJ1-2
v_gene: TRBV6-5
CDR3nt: TGTGCCAGCAGTTCCGGGGGTTATGGCTACACCTTC
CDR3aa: CASSSGGYGYTF

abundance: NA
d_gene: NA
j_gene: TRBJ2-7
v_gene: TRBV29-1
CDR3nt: TGCAGCGTCCTCACTAGCTCCTACGAGCAGTACTTC
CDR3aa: CSVLTSSYEQYF

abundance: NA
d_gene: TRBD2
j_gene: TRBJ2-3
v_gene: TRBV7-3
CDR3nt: TGTGCCAGCAGCTTAGGAGGGACTAGCGGTACAGATACGCAGTATTTT
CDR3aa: CASSLGGTSGTDTQYF

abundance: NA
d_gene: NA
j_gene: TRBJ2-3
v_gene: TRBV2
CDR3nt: TGTGCCAGCAGTGCAGGGGTCGGGGGCACAGATACGCAGTATTTT
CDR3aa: CASSAGVGGTDTQYF

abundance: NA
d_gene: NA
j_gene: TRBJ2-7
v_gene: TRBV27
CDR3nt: TGTGCCAGCAGTTTGGACAGCCAGTCCTACGAGCAGTACTTC
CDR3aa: CASSLDSQSYEQYF

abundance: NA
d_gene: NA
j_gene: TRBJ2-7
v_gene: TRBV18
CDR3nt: TGTGCCAGCTCAGAGGGAGATAGGGTCTCCTACGAGCAGTACTTC
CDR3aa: CASSEGDRVSYEQYF

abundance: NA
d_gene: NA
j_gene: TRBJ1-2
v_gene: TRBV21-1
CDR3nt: TGTGCCAGCAGCCCTCGGGCTTGGGAACCGGGCGAGGGCGGCTACACCTTC
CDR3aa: CASSPRAWEPGEGGYTF

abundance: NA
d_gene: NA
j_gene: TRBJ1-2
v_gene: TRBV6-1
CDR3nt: TGTGCCAGCAGTGAGGTAACGGGTGGATCTGGGTATGGCTACACCTTC
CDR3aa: CASSEVTGGSGYGYTF

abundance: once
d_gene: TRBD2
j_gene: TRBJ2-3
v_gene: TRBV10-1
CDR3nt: TGCGCCAGCAGGGCAACAGGGCCCCTGAAGCGGGAGGGCCGTGCAGATACGCAGTATTTT
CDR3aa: CASRATGPLKREGRADTQYF

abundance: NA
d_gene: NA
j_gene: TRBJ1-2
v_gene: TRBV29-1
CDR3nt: TGCAGCGCCGAGGACAGTAACTATGGCTACACCTTC
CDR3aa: CSAEDSNYGYTF

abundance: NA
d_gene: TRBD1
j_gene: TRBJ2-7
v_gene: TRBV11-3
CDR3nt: TGTGCCAGCAGAGATGGGACAGGGTACTACGAGCAGTACTTC
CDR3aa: CASRDGTGYYEQYF

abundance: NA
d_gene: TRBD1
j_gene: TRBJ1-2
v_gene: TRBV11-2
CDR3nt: TGTGCCAGCAGCTTAGCAGGACAGGGAGATGGCTACACCTTC
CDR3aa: CASSLAGQGDGYTF

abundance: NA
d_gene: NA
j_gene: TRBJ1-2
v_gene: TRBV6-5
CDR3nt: TGTGCCAGCAGTTACTCAGCAGGGAACTATGGCTACACCTTC
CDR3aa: CASSYSAGNYGYTF

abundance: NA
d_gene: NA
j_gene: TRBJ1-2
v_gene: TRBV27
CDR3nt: TGTGCCAGCAGTCCTCTCCCAGGGGCCCGAGCTAACGGCTACACCTTC
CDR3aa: CASSPLPGARANGYTF

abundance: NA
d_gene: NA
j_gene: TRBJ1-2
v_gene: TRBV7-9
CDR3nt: TGTGCCAGCAGCCCTGACAGATACTATGGCTACACCTTC
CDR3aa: CASSPDRYYGYTF

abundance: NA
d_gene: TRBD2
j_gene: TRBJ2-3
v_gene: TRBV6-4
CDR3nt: TGTGCCAGCAGCGGGACTAGCGGGGACACCACAGATACGCAGTATTTT
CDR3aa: CASSGTSGDTTDTQYF

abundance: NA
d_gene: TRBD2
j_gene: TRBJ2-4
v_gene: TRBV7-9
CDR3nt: TGTGCCACATCGACTAGCGGCAAAAACATTCAGTACTTC
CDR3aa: CATSTSGKNIQYF